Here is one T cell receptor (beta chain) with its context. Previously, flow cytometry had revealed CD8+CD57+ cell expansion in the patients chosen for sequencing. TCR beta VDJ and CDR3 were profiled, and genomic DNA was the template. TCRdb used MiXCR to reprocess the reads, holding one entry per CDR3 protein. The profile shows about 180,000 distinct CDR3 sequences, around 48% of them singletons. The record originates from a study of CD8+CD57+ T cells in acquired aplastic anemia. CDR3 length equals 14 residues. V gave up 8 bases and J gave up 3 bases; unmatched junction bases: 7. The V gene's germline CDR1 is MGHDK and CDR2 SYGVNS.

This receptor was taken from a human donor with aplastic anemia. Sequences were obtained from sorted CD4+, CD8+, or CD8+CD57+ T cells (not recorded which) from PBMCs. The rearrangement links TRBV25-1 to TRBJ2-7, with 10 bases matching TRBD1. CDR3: CASEPGQGHYEQYF. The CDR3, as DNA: TGTGCCAGCGAACCGGGACAGGGGCACTACGAGCAGTACTTC.